These 31 T cell receptor beta chains were all obtained from the same sample, sequenced in a study of blood T cells in healthy people across ages. Alongside a J-beta primer mix, a sample-barcoded 5' primer served in a second PCR lasting roughly 6 to 11 cycles. TCRdb re-called the 5' RACE reads with MiXCR, one entry per CDR3 protein. The sample lists about 760,000 distinct CDR3 sequences, roughly 25% seen once, with 9.4% in the top ten. These data were also filed under a second study, of T cells of mothers and their children.

Sequencing was carried out using blood. These receptors were obtained from a boy aged 5-17 years in good health.

The gene calls are TRBV19 and TRBJ1-1; D is possibly TRBD1 (5 bases). Germline-derived CDR1 and CDR2 are LNHDA and SQIVND (reference sequence). This CDR3 region has 11 residues. V lost 8 bases and J lost 5, with 9 bases in between. The CDR3 DNA is TGTGCCAGTCTGGGGGTTACTGAAGCTTTCTTT. Its protein is CASLGVTEAFF. Filled out from reference TRBV19 and TRBJ1-1, the complete variable domain reads DGGITQSPKYLFRKEGQNVTLSCEQNLNHDAMYWYRQDPGQGLRLIYYSQIVNDFQKGDIAEGYSVSREKKESFPLTVTSAQKNPTAFYLCASLGVTEAFFGQGTRLTVV.

This sequence joins TRBV7-9 and TRBJ1-5, with D perhaps TRBD1 (5 bases). Germline CDR1 and CDR2: SEHNR and FQNEAQ (reference sequence). The CDR3 has 14 amino acids. V was clipped by 5 bases and J by 7 bases, with 15 bases between them. CDR3 nucleotides: TGTGCCAGCAGCCAGACAGACCCGGGGCAGCCCCAGCATTTT. Translated, it gives CASSQTDPGQPQHF.

This chain connects TRBV12-3 or TRBV12-4 to TRBJ1-5, with 7 bases matching TRBD1. The V segment lost 7 bases and the J segment 3 bases; nucleotides outside the gene matches: 9. The CDR3 extends over 15 amino acids. The CDR3 protein is CASTWGDSNNQPQHF. CDR3 nucleotides: TGTGCCAGCACCTGGGGGGACAGCAACAATCAGCCCCAGCATTTT.

J is TRBJ2-3 and V is TRBV6-6, with 7 nucleotides matching TRBD2. Germline trimming cut 8 bases from V and 1 base from J; bases unmatched to any gene: 18. This CDR3 has 18 residues. Germline V lookup: CDR1 MNHNY, CDR2 SVGAGI (reference sequence). This chain's CDR3 is CASSKRGDWGGGTDTQYF. In DNA, the CDR3 is TGTGCCAGCTCCAAGCGGGGAGATTGGGGAGGCGGCACAGATACGCAGTATTTT.

This clonotype has just a few counts. This chain connects TRBV2 to TRBJ2-7, with 8 bases identical to TRBD2. Judging by the DNA end, TRBJ2-1 fits better; the J call may be wrong. Germline loops: CDR1 SNHLY, CDR2 FYNNEI. The CDR3 length is 13 residues. Written as DNA, the CDR3 is TGTGCCAGCAGGGGGACTAGTGGTAGTGAGCAGTTCTTC. Translated, it gives CASRGTSGSEQFF.

This clonotype was counted at least ten times. The genes are TRBV6-5 and TRBJ2-1; TRBD2 agrees at 11 bases. From germline, CDR1 is MNHEY and CDR2 SVGAGI. V lost 0 bases and J lost 9; bases outside the gene matches: 4. The CDR3 is made up of 15 amino acids. The CDR3, as DNA: TGTGCCAGCAGTTACTCTAGCGGGGGGGCCATTGAGCAGTTCTTC. Amino acids: CASSYSSGGAIEQFF.

This clonotype showed up just a few times. The chain employs TRBV2 and TRBJ1-2; D not resolved. Trimming took off 4 bases at V and 4 bases at J, with 10 bases between the two ends. CDR1 is SNHLY and CDR2 is FYNNEI in the germline V gene. The CDR3 is made up of 13 amino acids. CDR3 amino acids: CASSVENSYGYTF. In DNA, the CDR3 is TGTGCCAGCAGTGTGGAAAACAGCTATGGCTACACCTTC.

The CDR3 DNA reads TGTGCCAGCAGTTTGGTAGCGATGAACACTGAAGCTTTCTTT. It encodes CASSLVAMNTEAFF. The chain recombines TRBV28 with TRBJ1-1, with unresolved D. The CDR3 extends over 14 amino acids. Germline V gene sequence: CDR1 MDHEN, CDR2 SYDVKM. Trimming shortened V by 3 bases and J by 0 bases, and 8 bases separated the two germline ends.

The rearrangement joins TRBV27 to TRBJ2-2; D is possibly TRBD1 or TRBD2 (5 bases each). V was clipped by 6 bases and J by 0 bases, with 8 bases between them. This CDR3 has 14 amino acids. From germline, CDR1 is MNHEY and CDR2 SMNVEV (reference sequence). The CDR3 is CASRRGPNTGELFF. DNA for the CDR3: TGTGCCAGCAGACGGGGACCGAACACCGGGGAGCTGTTTTTT.

This chain joins TRBV7-3 and TRBJ2-1; D perhaps matches TRBD1 (6 bases). The V and J ends lost 5 bases and 2 bases respectively, with 16 bases between them. The CDR3 runs to 16 residues. The germline V gene encodes CDR1 SGHTA and CDR2 FQGTGA. CDR3 protein: CASSASGVQTYNEQFF. CDR3 sequence (DNA): TGTGCCAGCAGCGCCTCAGGGGTACAGACCTACAATGAGCAGTTCTTC.

The chain couples TRBV29-1 to TRBJ1-1, with 7 bases that match TRBD1. The germline V gene has CDR1 SQVTM and CDR2 ANQGSEA. J gave up 1 base and V 6 bases, and 8 bases lay outside the gene matches. The CDR3 covers 14 residues. As DNA, the CDR3 is TGCAGCGTGGGGGGACAGTCAGAGAACACTGAAGCTTTCTTT. Residues: CSVGGQSENTEAFF.

V is TRBV5-1 and J is TRBJ2-5; TRBD1 aligns across 9 bases. The germline V gene has CDR1 SGHRS and CDR2 YFSETQ. The CDR3 is 15 residues long. V gave up 3 bases and J gave up 4 bases; unmatched junction bases: 7. The CDR3 spells CASSYYRGPIETQYF. The CDR3 region has the DNA TGCGCCAGCAGCTACTACAGGGGGCCGATAGAGACCCAGTACTTC.

The chain couples TRBV2 to TRBJ1-2; D is uncertain. The CDR3 runs to 15 residues. The ends were cut back, 0 bases at V and 4 bases at J, with 12 bases in the middle. Looked up from germline, CDR1 is SNHLY and CDR2 is FYNNEI. The CDR3 nucleotides read TGTGCCAGCAGTGAAGCTACCCAAAGCCCCTATGGCTACACCTTC. It specifies CASSEATQSPYGYTF. Full variable domain (rest looked up from reference TRBV2 and TRBJ1-2): EPEVTQTPSHQVTQMGQEVILRCVPISNHLYFYWYRQILGQKVEFLVSFYNNEISEKSEIFDDQFSVERPDGSNFTLKIRSTKLEDSAMYFCASSEATQSPYGYTFGSGTRLTVV.

The rearrangement links TRBV12-3 or TRBV12-4 to TRBJ1-4; no reliable D call. V lost 0 bases to trimming and J lost 14 bases, with 13 bases between them. The CDR3 has 13 amino acids. This chain's CDR3 is CASSLAFEQGLFF. CDR3 DNA: TGTGCCAGCAGTTTAGCGTTCGAGCAAGGGCTGTTTTTT.

V gene TRBV2 combines with J gene TRBJ1-2; tentatively, D is TRBD1 (5 bases). The CDR3 is 13 amino acids. Germline V lookup: CDR1 SNHLY, CDR2 FYNNEI. V lost 6 bases and J 0 bases, leaving 8 bases between the germline ends. As DNA, the CDR3 is TGTGCCAGCAGGGGGACGTCTAACTATGGCTACACCTTC. Its translation is CASRGTSNYGYTF.

The chain couples TRBV6-5 to TRBJ2-3; TRBD1 aligns across 8 bases. Germline V gives CDR1 MNHEY, CDR2 SVGAGI. With V trimmed by 6 bases and J by 6 bases, 5 bases remained unmatched. The CDR3 is 13 amino acids. The CDR3 bases are TGTGCCAGCAGAGGACAGGGATTGGATACGCAGTATTTT. Translated, it gives CASRGQGLDTQYF.

This clonotype was observed a handful of times. The genes are TRBV11-3 and TRBJ1-2; the D gene is possibly TRBD1 (5 bases). The germline CDR1 and CDR2 sequences are SGHNT and YENEEA. V was cut by 2 bases and J by 2 bases, with 9 bases left in between. The CDR3 covers 14 residues. In DNA, the CDR3 is TGTGCCAGCAGCTTAAGGGGCAAAAACTATGGCTACACCTTC. Translated, it gives CASSLRGKNYGYTF.

This clonotype was detected only a few times. The DNA for the CDR3 is TGTGCCAGCAGTGGCCCGGGACTGATAGAGACCCAGTACTTC. Translated, it gives CASSGPGLIETQYF. The chain has TRBV2 and TRBJ2-5; D is perhaps TRBD2 (6 bases). Trimming took off 4 bases at V and 4 bases at J, with 13 bases between the two ends. CDR3 length: 14 amino acids. Germline V gives CDR1 SNHLY, CDR2 FYNNEI.

V gene TRBV6-2 or TRBV6-3 combines with J gene TRBJ2-7; no firm D call. The CDR3 consists of 15 residues. V lost 0 bases and J 6 bases, leaving 15 bases between the germline ends. Germline values: CDR1 MNHEY, CDR2 SVGEGT. The CDR3 DNA reads TGTGCCAGCAGTTACTCCGGTCTGGGGTGGGGCGAGCAGTACTTC. Translation gives CASSYSGLGWGEQYF.

This clonotype was counted a few times. V and J are TRBV5-1 and TRBJ1-2, with no clear D. V lost 4 bases and J 3 bases, leaving 7 bases between the germline ends. In germline, CDR1 is SGHRS, CDR2 YFSETQ. The CDR3 covers 12 residues. Written as DNA, the CDR3 is TGCGCCAGCAGCCCGGGCCACTATGGCTACACCTTC. Amino acid sequence: CASSPGHYGYTF.

This clonotype was observed once. The rearrangement uses TRBV6-1 and TRBJ2-7, with D possibly being TRBD1 (5 bases). The CDR3 is 13 amino acids. The V and J ends lost 4 bases and 4 bases respectively, with 11 bases between them. Germline values: CDR1 MNHNS, CDR2 SASEGT. The CDR3 loop is CASSGDSGYEQYF. CDR3 in DNA: TGTGCCAGCAGTGGCGACAGTGGATACGAGCAGTACTTC.

The chain uses TRBV20-1 and TRBJ2-7, with D perhaps matching TRBD2 (6 bases). CDR3 size: 13 residues. Germline lookup yields CDR1 DFQATT and CDR2 SNEGSKA (reference sequence). This CDR3 is CSIPAAGYYEQYF. CDR3 sequence (DNA): TGCAGCATACCGGCGGCGGGGTACTACGAGCAGTACTTC.

This clonotype has just a few counts. The chain carries TRBV3-1 and TRBJ1-1; perhaps TRBD1 as D (6 bases). Trimming left V 2 bases short and J 3 bases short, with 13 bases between. Germline V gene lookup returns CDR1 LGHDT and CDR2 YNNKEL (reference sequence). This CDR3 is built from 15 residues. The CDR3 reads CASSQRGGGYTEAFF. CDR3 DNA sequence: TGTGCCAGCAGCCAAAGGGGGGGAGGGTACACTGAAGCTTTCTTT.

The rearrangement uses TRBV7-9 and TRBJ2-2, with 7 bases matching TRBD1. This CDR3 has 16 residues. Trimming at V came to 5 bases and at J to 4 bases, leaving 10 bases not matched to a gene. Germline-derived CDR1 and CDR2 are SEHNR and FQNEAQ (reference sequence). For the CDR3, the DNA is TGTGCCAGCAGCAGGGAGAGACAGGGCCCCACCGGGGAGCTGTTTTTT. Translation: CASSRERQGPTGELFF.

This chain uses TRBV7-9 with TRBJ2-3; D is undetermined. Trimming shortened V by 4 bases and J by 4 bases, and 9 bases separated the two germline ends. The CDR3 is 13 amino acids. Germline lookup yields CDR1 SEHNR and CDR2 FQNEAQ (reference sequence). CDR3 sequence: CASSSQLSDTQYF. CDR3 bases: TGTGCCAGCAGCTCCCAGCTTTCAGATACGCAGTATTTT.

This clonotype occurred a few times. The rearrangement links TRBV6-1 to TRBJ1-3; possible D gene TRBD1, 5 bases. CDR3 length: 17 amino acids. Germline CDR1 and CDR2: MNHNS and SASEGT. V was pared by 3 bases and J by 0 bases, with 15 bases between. The CDR3 region has the DNA TGTGCCAGCAGTGACGCGGGACGTACGACCTCTGGAAACACCATATATTTT. This gives the protein CASSDAGRTTSGNTIYF.

The rearrangement uses TRBV5-1 and TRBJ2-1; D uncertain. CDR1 is SGHRS, CDR2 YFSETQ, per germline. V was cut by 0 bases and J by 0 bases, with 7 bases left in between. The CDR3 is 15 residues long. The CDR3 reads CASSLEISSYNEQFF. CDR3 DNA: TGCGCCAGCAGCTTGGAGATAAGCTCCTACAATGAGCAGTTCTTC.

The rearrangement links TRBV5-1 to TRBJ2-7; D gene ambiguous. V lost 2 bases and J 3 bases, leaving 9 bases between the germline ends. Germline CDR1 is SGHRS and CDR2 is YFSETQ. The CDR3 sequence is 13 residues long. Here the CDR3 reads CASSFTGLYEQYF. CDR3 coding DNA: TGCGCCAGCAGCTTTACGGGTCTCTACGAGCAGTACTTC.

This clonotype was observed a single time. The chain uses TRBV20-1 and TRBJ2-5, with 7 bases matching TRBD2. The CDR3 loop spans 14 amino acids. The junction had 8 bases not matched to a gene; V was cut back by 3 bases and J by 4 bases. Germline V gene sequence: CDR1 DFQATT, CDR2 SNEGSKA (reference sequence). The CDR3 DNA reads as TGCAGTGCTAGGCTTACGGGAGGAGGAGAGACCCAGTACTTC. Translated: CSARLTGGGETQYF.

This chain links TRBV3-1 with TRBJ1-2, with D perhaps matching TRBD1 (5 bases). V lost 6 bases and J lost 8, with 16 bases in between. CDR3 length: 13 amino acids. Germline assignment: CDR1 LGHDT and CDR2 YNNKEL (reference sequence). The CDR3 DNA follows: TGTGCCAGCAGGCGCACGATTGACAGCGGCTACACCTTC. Amino acids: CASRRTIDSGYTF.

This clonotype is a singleton in its sample. V usage is TRBV28 and J usage is TRBJ2-1; D ambiguous. The germline V and J ends were trimmed by 5 bases and 7 bases, with 9 bases remaining between them. Germline CDR1 reads MDHEN; CDR2 reads SYDVKM. The CDR3 extends over 12 amino acids. The CDR3 nucleotides read TGTGCCAGCAGTATCCAACGGAATGAGCAGTTCTTC. Its protein is CASSIQRNEQFF. The entire variable domain, with the rest obtained from reference TRBV28 and TRBJ2-1, is as follows: DVKVTQSSRYLVKRTGEKVFLECVQDMDHENMFWYRQDPGLGLRLIYFSYDVKMKEKGDIPEGYSVSREKKERFSLILESASTNQTSMYLCASSIQRNEQFFGPGTRLTVL.